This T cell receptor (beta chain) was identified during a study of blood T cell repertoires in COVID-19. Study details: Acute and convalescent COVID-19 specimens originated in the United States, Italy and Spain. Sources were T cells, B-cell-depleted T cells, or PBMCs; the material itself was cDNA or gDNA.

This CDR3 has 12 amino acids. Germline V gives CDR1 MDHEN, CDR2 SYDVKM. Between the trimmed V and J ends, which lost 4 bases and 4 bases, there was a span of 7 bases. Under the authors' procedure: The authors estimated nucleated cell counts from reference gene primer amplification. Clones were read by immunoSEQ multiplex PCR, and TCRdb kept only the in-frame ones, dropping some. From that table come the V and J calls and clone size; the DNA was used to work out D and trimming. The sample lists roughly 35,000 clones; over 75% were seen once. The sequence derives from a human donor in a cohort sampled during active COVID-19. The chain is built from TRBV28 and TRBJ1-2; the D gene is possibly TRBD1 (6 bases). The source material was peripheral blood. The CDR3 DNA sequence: TGTGCCAGCAGTTCACAGGGCTATGGCTACACCTTC. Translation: CASSSQGYGYTF.